Each of the 11 T cell receptor beta chains below was sequenced from the same sample in a study of blood T cells in healthy people across ages. Next came a second PCR, run for about 6 to 12 cycles, which used a sample-barcoded 5' primer along with a J-beta primer mix. TCRdb called the 5' RACE reads again in MiXCR, with one record for every CDR3 protein. The top ten hold roughly a fifth of the sample, which has about a million distinct CDR3 sequences, roughly 51% seen once. The sample comprised blood. These receptors were obtained from a woman aged 55-70 years in good health.

This clonotype came up once. The rearrangement uses TRBV20-1 and TRBJ1-2; D possibly corresponds to TRBD1 (6 bases). The germline V and J ends were trimmed by 1 base and 5 bases, with 14 bases remaining between them. The CDR3 length is 14 residues. Germline values: CDR1 DFQATT, CDR2 SNEGSKA (reference sequence). The CDR3 spells CSARAEGQGYGYTF. CDR3 DNA: TGCAGTGCTAGAGCGGAGGGACAAGGATATGGCTACACCTTC.

In its sample, this clonotype was seen a few times. The rearrangement joins TRBV12-3 or TRBV12-4 to TRBJ1-2, with no clear D. Deletions cut 2 bases from V and 0 bases from J, with 10 bases between. This CDR3 has 15 amino acids. CDR3 residues: CASSLMGFTNYGYTF. The DNA of the CDR3 is TGTGCCAGCAGTTTAATGGGGTTTACTAACTATGGCTACACCTTC.

J is TRBJ2-1 and V is TRBV12-3 or TRBV12-4; no clear D. CDR3 length: 14 residues. V was pared by 2 bases and J by 8 bases, with 13 bases between. This chain's CDR3 is CASSLRPTGYEQFF. The DNA for the CDR3 is TGTGCCAGCAGTTTACGGCCGACTGGCTATGAGCAGTTCTTC.

V gene TRBV20-1 combines with J gene TRBJ2-1; perhaps TRBD2 as D (6 bases). The CDR3 runs to 14 residues. Germline V gene data show CDR1 as DFQATT and CDR2 as SNEGSKA (reference sequence). Trimming left V 0 bases short and J 6 bases short, with 12 bases between. The CDR3 protein is CSARDIGGGNEQFF. Here the CDR3 DNA reads TGCAGTGCTAGAGATATCGGGGGTGGCAATGAGCAGTTCTTC.

The chain is built from TRBV7-2 and TRBJ2-1, with 11 positions matching TRBD2. Germline V CDR1 and CDR2: SGHTA, FQGNSA. V shed 4 bases and J 8 bases; nucleotides not matched to a gene: 13. This CDR3 has 17 amino acids. This CDR3 reads CASSSTRPLAGDHEQFF. For the CDR3, the DNA is TGTGCCAGCAGCTCCACTCGGCCACTAGCGGGAGATCATGAGCAGTTCTTC.

With respect to this clonotype: This may be a read error: a much more frequent sequence differs by one nucleotide. The chain couples TRBV28 to TRBJ2-5; the D is unclear. Germline CDR1 and CDR2: MDHEN and SYDVKM. V shed 3 bases and J shed 5 bases, with 4 bases lying between them. This CDR3 is built from 11 residues. The CDR3 sequence is CASSFDETQYF. The CDR3 DNA reads as TGTGCCAGCAGTTTCGACGAGACCCAGTACTTC. The whole variable domain, filled in from reference TRBV28 and TRBJ2-5, reads DVKVTQSSRYLVKRTGEKVFLECVQDMDHENMFWYRQDPGLGLRLIYFSYDVKMKEKGDIPEGYSVSREKKERFSLILESASTNQTSMYLCASSFDETQYFGPGTRLLVL.

The chain joins TRBV29-1 to TRBJ1-2, with 7 nucleotides matching TRBD1. With V trimmed by 7 bases and J by 8 bases, 7 bases remained unmatched. The CDR3 runs to 11 residues. Germline assignment: CDR1 SQVTM and CDR2 ANQGSEA. The CDR3 loop reads CSATGTDGYTF. The CDR3, as DNA: TGCAGCGCCACAGGGACAGACGGCTACACCTTC.

The V call is TRBV29-1, the J call TRBJ2-1; D may be TRBD1 (5 bases). With 4 bases removed from V and 5 bases from J, the gap between germline ends came to 18 bases. CDR1 is SQVTM, CDR2 ANQGSEA, per germline. The CDR3 has 15 amino acids. The CDR3 DNA is TGCAGCGTTGTGACAGAAATGTACTATAACAATGAGCAGTTCTTC. It encodes CSVVTEMYYNNEQFF.

This clonotype was counted only a few times. This chain connects TRBV18 to TRBJ2-5; D uncertain. Trimming left V 2 bases short and J 5 bases short, with 6 bases between. The length of the CDR3 is 12 residues. Germline assignment: CDR1 KGHSH and CDR2 LQKENI. CDR3: CASSPGSETQYF. CDR3 sequence (DNA): TGTGCCAGCTCACCAGGGTCCGAGACCCAGTACTTC.

This clonotype was seen a few times. The chain couples TRBV6-5 to TRBJ1-1, with D possibly being TRBD1 (5 bases). The length of the CDR3 is 13 residues. Per the germline V gene, CDR1 is MNHEY and CDR2 is SVGAGI. V dropped 8 bases and J dropped 2 bases, with 12 bases sitting between them. The CDR3 DNA reads TGTGCCAGCCGTCGGGGCAGTAACACTGAAGCTTTCTTT. Translated: CASRRGSNTEAFF.

This clonotype was picked up one time. The chain joins TRBV4-1 to TRBJ2-5; TRBD2 matches at 11 bases. Judging by the DNA end, TRBJ2-7 fits better; the J call may be wrong. The length of the CDR3 is 16 residues. In germline, CDR1 is MGHRA, CDR2 YSYEKL. This chain's CDR3 is CASSQAGTSGLYEQYF. The CDR3 region has the DNA TGCGCCAGCAGCCAAGCCGGGACTAGCGGACTCTACGAGCAGTACTTC.